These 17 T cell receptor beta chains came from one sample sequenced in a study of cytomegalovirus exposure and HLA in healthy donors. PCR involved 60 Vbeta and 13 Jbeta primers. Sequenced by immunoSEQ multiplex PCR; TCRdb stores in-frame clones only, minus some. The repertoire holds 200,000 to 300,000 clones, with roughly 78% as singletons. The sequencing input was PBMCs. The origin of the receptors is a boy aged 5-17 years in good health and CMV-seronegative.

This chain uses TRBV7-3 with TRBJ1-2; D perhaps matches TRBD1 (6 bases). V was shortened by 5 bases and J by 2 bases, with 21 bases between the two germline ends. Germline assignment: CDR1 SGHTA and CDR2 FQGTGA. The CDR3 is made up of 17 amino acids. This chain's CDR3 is CASSRQPGTPENYGYTF. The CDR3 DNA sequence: TGTGCCAGCAGCCGCCAACCCGGGACACCCGAAAACTATGGCTACACCTTC.

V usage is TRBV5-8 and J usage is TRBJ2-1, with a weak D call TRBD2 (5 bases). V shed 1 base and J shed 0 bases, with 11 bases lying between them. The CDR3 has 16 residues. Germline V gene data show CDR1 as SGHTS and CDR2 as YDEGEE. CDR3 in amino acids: CASSLQQRRSYNEQFF. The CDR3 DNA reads TGTGCCAGCAGCTTGCAGCAGCGGCGCTCCTACAATGAGCAGTTCTTC.

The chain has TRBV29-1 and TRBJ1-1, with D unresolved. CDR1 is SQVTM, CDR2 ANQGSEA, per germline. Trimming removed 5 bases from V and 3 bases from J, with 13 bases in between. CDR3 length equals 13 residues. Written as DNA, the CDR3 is TGCAGCGTTAAAGCGGACGGGGACACTGAAGCTTTCTTT. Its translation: CSVKADGDTEAFF.

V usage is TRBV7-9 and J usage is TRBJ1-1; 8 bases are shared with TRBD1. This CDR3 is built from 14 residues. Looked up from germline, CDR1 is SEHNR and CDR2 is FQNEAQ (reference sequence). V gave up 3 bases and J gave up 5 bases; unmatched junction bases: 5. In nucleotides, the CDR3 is TGTGCCAGCAGCTTTGGACAGGGCGGAACTGAAGCTTTCTTT. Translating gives CASSFGQGGTEAFF.

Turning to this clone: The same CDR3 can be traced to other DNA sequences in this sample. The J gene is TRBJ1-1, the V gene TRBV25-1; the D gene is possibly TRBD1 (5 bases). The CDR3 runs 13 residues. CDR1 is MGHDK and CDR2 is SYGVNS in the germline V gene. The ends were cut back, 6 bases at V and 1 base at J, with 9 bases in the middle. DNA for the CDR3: TGTGCCAGCAGGGATACAGGGAACACTGAAGCTTTCTTT. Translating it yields CASRDTGNTEAFF.

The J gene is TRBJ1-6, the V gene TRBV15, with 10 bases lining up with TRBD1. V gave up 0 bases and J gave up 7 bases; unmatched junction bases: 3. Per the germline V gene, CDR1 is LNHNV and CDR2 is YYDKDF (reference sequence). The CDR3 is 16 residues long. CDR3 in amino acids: CATSRDLGQGNSPLHF. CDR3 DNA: TGTGCCACCAGCAGAGATTTGGGACAGGGGAATTCACCCCTCCACTTT.

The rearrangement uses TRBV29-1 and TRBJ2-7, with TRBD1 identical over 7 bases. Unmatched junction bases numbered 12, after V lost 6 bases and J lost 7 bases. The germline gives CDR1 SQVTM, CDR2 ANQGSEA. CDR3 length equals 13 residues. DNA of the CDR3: TGCAGCGTAGGGGCCGGGACAGCTCTTGAGCAGTACTTC. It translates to CSVGAGTALEQYF.

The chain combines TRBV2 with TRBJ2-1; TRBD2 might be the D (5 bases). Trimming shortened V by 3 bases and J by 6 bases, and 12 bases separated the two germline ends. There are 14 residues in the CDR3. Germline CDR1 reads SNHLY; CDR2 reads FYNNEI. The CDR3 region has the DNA TGTGCCAGCAGTGATACTAGACACCTCAATGAGCAGTTCTTC. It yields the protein CASSDTRHLNEQFF.

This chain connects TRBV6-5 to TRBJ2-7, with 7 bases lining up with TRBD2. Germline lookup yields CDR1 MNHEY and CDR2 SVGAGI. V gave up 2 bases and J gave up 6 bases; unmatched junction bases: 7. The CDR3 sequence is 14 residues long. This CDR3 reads CASSYDGGMVEQYF. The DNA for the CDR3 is TGTGCCAGCAGTTACGACGGGGGGATGGTCGAGCAGTACTTC.

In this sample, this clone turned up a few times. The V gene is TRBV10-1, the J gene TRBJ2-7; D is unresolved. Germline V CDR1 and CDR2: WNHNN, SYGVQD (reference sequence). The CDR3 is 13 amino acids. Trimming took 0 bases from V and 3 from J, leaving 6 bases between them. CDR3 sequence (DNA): TGCGCCAGCAGTGAGTCGGGCGACTACGAGCAGTACTTC. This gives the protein CASSESGDYEQYF.

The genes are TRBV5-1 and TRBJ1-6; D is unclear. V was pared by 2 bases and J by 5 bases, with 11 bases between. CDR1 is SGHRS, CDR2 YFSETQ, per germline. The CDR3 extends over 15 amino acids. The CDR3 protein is CASSFLTLDNSPLHF. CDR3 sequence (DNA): TGCGCCAGCAGCTTTCTGACTCTGGATAATTCACCCCTCCACTTT.

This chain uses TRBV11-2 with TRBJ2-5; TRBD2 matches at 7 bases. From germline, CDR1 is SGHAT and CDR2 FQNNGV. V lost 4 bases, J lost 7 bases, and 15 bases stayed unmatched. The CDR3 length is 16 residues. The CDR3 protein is CASSWTTGGSEVTQYF. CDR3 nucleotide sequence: TGTGCCAGCAGCTGGACCACTGGCGGGAGCGAAGTGACCCAGTACTTC.

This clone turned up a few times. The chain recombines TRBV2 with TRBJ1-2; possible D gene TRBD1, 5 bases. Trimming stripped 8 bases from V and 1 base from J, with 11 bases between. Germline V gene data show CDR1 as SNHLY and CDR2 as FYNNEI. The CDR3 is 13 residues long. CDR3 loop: CASSEQVNYGYTF. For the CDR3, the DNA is TGTGCCAGCTCGGAACAGGTTAACTATGGCTACACCTTC.

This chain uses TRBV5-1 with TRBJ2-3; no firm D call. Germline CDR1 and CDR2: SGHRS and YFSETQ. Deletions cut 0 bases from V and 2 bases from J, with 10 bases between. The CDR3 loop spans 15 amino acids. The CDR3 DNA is TGCGCCAGCAGCTTGGGCGCTGCGATCACAGATACGCAGTATTTT. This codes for CASSLGAAITDTQYF.

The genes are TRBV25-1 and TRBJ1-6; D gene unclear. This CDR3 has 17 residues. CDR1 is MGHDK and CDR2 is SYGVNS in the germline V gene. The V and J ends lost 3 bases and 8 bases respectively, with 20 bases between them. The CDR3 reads CASSDPSSRGWDSPLHF. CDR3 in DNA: TGTGCCAGCAGTGATCCTTCGAGCCGAGGCTGGGATTCACCCCTCCACTTT.

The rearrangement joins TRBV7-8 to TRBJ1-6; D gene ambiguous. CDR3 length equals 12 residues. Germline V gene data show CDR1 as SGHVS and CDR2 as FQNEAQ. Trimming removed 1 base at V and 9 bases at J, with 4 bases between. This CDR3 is CASSLDSSPLHF. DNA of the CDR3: TGTGCCAGCAGCTTAGACAGTTCACCCCTCCACTTT.

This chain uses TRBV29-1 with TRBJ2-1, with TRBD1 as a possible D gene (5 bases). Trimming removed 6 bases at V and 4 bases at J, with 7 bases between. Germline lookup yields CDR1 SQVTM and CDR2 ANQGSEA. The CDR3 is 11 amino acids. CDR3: CSVDSYNEQFF. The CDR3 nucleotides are TGCAGCGTAGACAGTTACAATGAGCAGTTCTTC.